This T cell receptor beta chain comes out of a study of spatial heterogeneity in lung cancer. MiXCR, run by TCRdb on the 5' RACE reads, gives a single entry per CDR3 protein. The sample includes about 17,000 distinct CDR3 sequences, over 20% of them seen just once. The study, taken as a whole, reports: The appearance of ubiquitous expanded tumor TCRs in blood was greater at resection than follow-up.

With 3 bases removed from V and 4 bases from J, the gap between germline ends came to 11 bases. Looked up from germline, CDR1 is DFQATT and CDR2 is SNEGSKA (reference sequence). The length of the CDR3 is 13 residues. Time point here: sample taken at primary tumor resection. In each case, whole RNA from tumor, nontumor lung or frozen PBMC was sequenced unsorted. The donors were 70 or so patients with non-small cell lung cancer that was early-stage and untreated. This clonotype was seen at least ten times. Its antigen remains unknown. This chain joins TRBV20-1 and TRBJ2-3, with D maybe TRBD1 (6 bases). The sample in question was PBMCs, obtained at surgery. This TCR came from a female donor with early-stage non-small cell lung cancer. The CDR3 coding sequence is TGCAGTGCTAGGGTCCAGGGGCCAGATACGCAGTATTTT. This encodes CSARVQGPDTQYF.